This T cell receptor beta chain is from a study of blood T cell repertoires in COVID-19. Study in general: Acute-phase and convalescent COVID-19 samples originated in the United States, Italy and Spain. PBMCs, B-cell-depleted T cells, or T cells provided the cDNA or gDNA that made up the material.

This CDR3 has 16 residues. Germline V gene sequence: CDR1 SGHNT, CDR2 YYREEE (reference sequence). V was pared by 1 base and J by 5 bases, with 16 bases between. Data came from immunoSEQ multiplex PCR; TCRdb stores just in-frame clones and leaves some out. Of approximately 190,000 clones listed, 83% were seen once; the top ten hold 5.5% to 7.5%. The TCR sequence derives from a woman in her thirties or forties with acute or convalescent COVID-19. The sample comprised peripheral blood. The rearrangement uses TRBV5-4 and TRBJ2-1; D might be TRBD2 (6 bases). Here the CDR3 DNA reads TGTGCCAGCAGCTTGCATCCGGGAGACAATAACAATGAGCAGTTCTTC. This encodes CASSLHPGDNNNEQFF.